The entry below gives a single T cell receptor beta chain sequence along with its context. This sample is part of a study of blood T cells in healthy people across ages. With a J-beta primer mix and a sample-barcoded 5' primer, a second PCR ran roughly 7 to 11 cycles. TCRdb reprocessed the 5' RACE reads via MiXCR and lists one record per CDR3 protein. Counted here are about 930,000 distinct CDR3 sequences, about 27% occurring once; the ten biggest clones make up more than 8.5%. Looked up from germline, CDR1 is KGHDR and CDR2 is SFDVKD. CDR3 size: 12 residues. Trimming removed 4 bases at V and 4 bases at J, with 5 bases between. Ranging in age from about 6 to 100, the donors were healthy Caucasian individuals from Russia. The same sample was also used in a study of T cells of mothers and their children. In that study: There was no detection of any persistent microchimeric T cell clones.

The source is a woman between 40 and 50 years old in good health. The chain is built from TRBV24-1 and TRBJ2-3; the D is unclear. Sample: blood. This chain's CDR3 is CATSEGSDTQYF. CDR3 in DNA: TGTGCCACCAGTGAGGGGTCAGATACGCAGTATTTT.